This T cell receptor (beta chain) was retrieved from a study of blood T cell repertoires in COVID-19. The CDR3 extends over 15 amino acids. Germline lookup yields CDR1 SGDLS and CDR2 YYNGEE. Trimming removed 3 bases at V and 0 bases at J, with 10 bases between. Generated by immunoSEQ multiplex PCR, the TCRdb table keeps only in-frame clones and is missing some. The table shows a few hundred thousand clones, with about 84% occurring only once. This sequence originates from a man aged 30 to 45 with acute COVID-19. V is TRBV9 and J is TRBJ1-3, with a tentative D call TRBD1 (6 bases). Input material: PBMCs or T cells enriched from blood (not recorded which). CDR3 sequence (DNA): TGTGCCAGCAGCGAGGGACATCGCTCTGGAAACACCATATATTTT. Translating gives CASSEGHRSGNTIYF. Full variable domain (outside the CDR3, taken from reference TRBV9 and TRBJ1-3): DSGVTQTPKHLITATGQRVTLRCSPRSGDLSVYWYQQSLDQGLQFLIQYYNGEERAKGNILERFSAQQFPDLHSELNLSSLELGDSALYFCASSEGHRSGNTIYFGEGSWLTVV.